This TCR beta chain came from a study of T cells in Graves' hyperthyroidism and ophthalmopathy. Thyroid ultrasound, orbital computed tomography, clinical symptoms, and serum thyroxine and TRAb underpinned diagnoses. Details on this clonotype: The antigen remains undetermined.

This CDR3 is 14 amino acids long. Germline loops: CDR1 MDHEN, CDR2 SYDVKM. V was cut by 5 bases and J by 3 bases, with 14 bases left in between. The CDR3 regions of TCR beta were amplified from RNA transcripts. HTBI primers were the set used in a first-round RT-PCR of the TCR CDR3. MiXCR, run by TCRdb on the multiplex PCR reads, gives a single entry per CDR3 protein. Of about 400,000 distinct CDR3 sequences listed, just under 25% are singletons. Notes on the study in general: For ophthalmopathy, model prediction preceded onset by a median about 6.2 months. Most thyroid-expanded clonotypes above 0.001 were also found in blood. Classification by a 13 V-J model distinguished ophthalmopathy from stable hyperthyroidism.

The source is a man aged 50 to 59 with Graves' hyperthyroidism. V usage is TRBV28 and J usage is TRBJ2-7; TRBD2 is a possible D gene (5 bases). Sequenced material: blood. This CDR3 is CASSPPGFRYEQYF. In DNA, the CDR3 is TGTGCCAGCAGTCCTCCGGGATTTCGCTACGAGCAGTACTTC.